A single sample gave rise to the 11 T cell receptor beta chains below, sequenced in a study of radiotherapy plus CTLA-4 blockade in lung cancer. TCRdb's table, derived via immunoSEQ multiplex PCR, lists solely in-frame clones and lacks some. The table records about 54,000 clones, around 80% of them present only once. The sequencing used peripheral blood, collected from a patient treated with radiotherapy plus ipilimumab. These receptors all stem from a human donor with non-small cell lung cancer who had a partial response to radiotherapy plus ipilimumab.

The genes are TRBV6-1 and TRBJ1-6; D gene ambiguous. Germline V gives CDR1 MNHNS, CDR2 SASEGT. Trimming pared 6 bases from V and 8 bases from J, leaving 5 bases between. The length of the CDR3 is 11 residues. The CDR3 is CASREDSPLHF. The DNA for the CDR3 is TGTGCCAGCAGAGAGGATTCACCCCTCCACTTT.

This chain joins TRBV5-4 and TRBJ1-6; D call uncertain. The germline V gene has CDR1 SGHNT and CDR2 YYREEE (reference sequence). V lost 0 bases and J lost 9, with 10 bases in between. The CDR3 runs 14 residues. The CDR3: CASSLAADGSPLHF. In nucleotides, the CDR3 is TGTGCCAGCAGCTTGGCCGCGGATGGTTCACCCCTCCACTTT.

This chain links TRBV6-5 with TRBJ2-2, with 9 bases that match TRBD2. V gave up 2 bases and J gave up 6 bases; unmatched junction bases: 7. The CDR3 spans 16 residues. CDR1 is MNHEY, CDR2 SVGAGI, per germline. Here the CDR3 reads CASSYGRGGLAGELFF. CDR3 bases: TGTGCCAGCAGTTACGGGCGGGGGGGTTTGGCCGGGGAGCTGTTTTTT.

The rearrangement joins TRBV18 to TRBJ2-3, with D possibly matching TRBD2 (6 bases). Trimming took off 2 bases at V and 3 bases at J, with 6 bases between the two ends. The germline V gene encodes CDR1 KGHSH and CDR2 LQKENI. This CDR3 has 13 amino acids. CDR3 nucleotide sequence: TGTGCCAGCTCACCAGGAGGGACAGATACGCAGTATTTT. Translation gives CASSPGGTDTQYF.

This chain links TRBV7-8 with TRBJ2-7; D is undetermined. V was shortened by 3 bases and J by 1 base, with 4 bases between the two germline ends. CDR1 and CDR2 from the germline V gene are SGHVS and FQNEAQ. There are 12 residues in the CDR3. The DNA for the CDR3 is TGTGCCAGCAGCTTTACATCCTACGAGCAGTACTTC. Protein product: CASSFTSYEQYF. Full variable domain (missing parts from reference TRBV7-8 and TRBJ2-7): GAGVSQSPRYKVAKRGQDVALRCDPISGHVSLFWYQQALGQGPEFLTYFQNEAQLDKSGLPSDRFFAERPEGSVSTLKIQRTQQEDSAVYLCASSFTSYEQYFGPGTRLTVT.

The genes are TRBV28 and TRBJ1-4; 7 bases are shared with TRBD1. Trimming at V came to 5 bases and at J to 4 bases, leaving 7 bases not matched to a gene. Germline CDR1 MDHEN, CDR2 SYDVKM. This CDR3 region has 15 residues. The CDR3 bases are TGTGCCAGCAGTCGCCCAAGACAGGGTAATGAAAAACTGTTTTTT. Protein sequence: CASSRPRQGNEKLFF.

The chain combines TRBV11-2 with TRBJ1-3; D call uncertain. CDR1 is SGHAT and CDR2 is FQNNGV in the germline V gene. The V end lost 2 bases, the J end lost 1 base, and 15 bases lay between the germline ends. The length of the CDR3 is 17 residues. CDR3 residues: CASSLFRRGGSGNTIYF. CDR3 nucleotide sequence: TGTGCCAGCAGCTTATTCCGCCGGGGTGGGTCTGGAAACACCATATATTTT.

DNA for the CDR3: TGTGCCAGTAGTTACCTCGGACAGGGTACGCAGTATTTT. This translates into CASSYLGQGTQYF. This sequence joins TRBV19 and TRBJ2-3; 8 bases fit TRBD1. Germline V gene data show CDR1 as LNHDA and CDR2 as SQIVND (reference sequence). The CDR3 totals 13 residues. The J segment lost 8 bases and the V segment lost 5 bases, leaving 6 bases of the junction unmatched. Supplemented by reference TRBV19 and TRBJ2-3, the full variable domain reads DGGITQSPKYLFRKEGQNVTLSCEQNLNHDAMYWYRQDPGQGLRLIYYSQIVNDFQKGDIAEGYSVSREKKESFPLTVTSAQKNPTAFYLCASSYLGQGTQYFGPGTRLTVL.

This clone occurred once. This chain connects TRBV13 to TRBJ2-5; TRBD2 might be the D (7 bases). V gave up 5 bases and J gave up 1 base, with 17 bases separating them. The CDR3 loop spans 16 amino acids. The germline gives CDR1 PRHDT, CDR2 FYEKMQ (reference sequence). The CDR3 DNA sequence: TGTGCCAGCAGCGAGGCGGGGGCCCGTATCCAAGAGACCCAGTACTTC. Protein product: CASSEAGARIQETQYF.

This clone was observed once. The chain employs TRBV5-4 and TRBJ2-3; a possible D gene is TRBD2 (5 bases). Germline V gene lookup returns CDR1 SGHNT and CDR2 YYREEE (reference sequence). This CDR3 is 12 amino acids long. V lost 6 bases and J 3 bases, leaving 8 bases between the germline ends. The CDR3 sequence is CASTGVTDTQYF. CDR3 nucleotides: TGTGCCAGCACCGGGGTGACAGATACGCAGTATTTT.

This chain links TRBV7-8 with TRBJ2-3, with 8 bases that match TRBD2. CDR1 is SGHVS, CDR2 FQNEAQ, per germline. The V segment lost 1 base and the J segment 0 bases; nucleotides outside the gene matches: 3. The CDR3 runs to 16 residues. CDR3 coding DNA: TGTGCCAGCAGCTTAGGGGTAGCGGGGAGCACAGATACGCAGTATTTT. Residues: CASSLGVAGSTDTQYF.